A single sample gave rise to the 30 T cell receptor beta chains below, sequenced in a study of CD8 T cells in Susac syndrome. An input of roughly 0.5 to 1 ug of RNA was subjected to reverse transcription using random hexamers. TCRdb independently ran MiXCR on the immunoSEQ multiplex PCR reads; one entry per CDR3 protein. The repertoire has approximately 80,000 distinct CDR3 sequences, approximately 93% of them found once; the top ten carry 0.4% to 0.55%. The sequencing input was CD8+ T cells from PBMCs. Source of these receptors: a human donor with Susac syndrome.

The V gene is TRBV13, the J gene TRBJ1-1, with 7 nucleotides matching TRBD1. This CDR3 has 16 residues. Germline values: CDR1 PRHDT, CDR2 FYEKMQ (reference sequence). The trim removed 4 bases at V and 5 bases at J, leaving 13 bases unmatched. The CDR3 region has the DNA TGTGCCAGCAGCTATACAGGGGTCGGGGGGCTGACTGAAGCTTTCTTT. Its protein product is CASSYTGVGGLTEAFF.

The V call is TRBV20-1, the J call TRBJ1-2; D ambiguous. CDR3 length equals 11 residues. V lost 0 bases and J lost 6, with 5 bases in between. Germline assignment: CDR1 DFQATT and CDR2 SNEGSKA (reference sequence). The CDR3: CSARDRNGYTF. The CDR3, as DNA: TGCAGTGCTAGAGATCGAAATGGCTACACCTTC.

The chain employs TRBV5-6 and TRBJ2-1, with D unresolved. This CDR3 contains 12 residues. V lost 3 bases and J 3 bases, leaving 4 bases between the germline ends. CDR1 is SGHDT and CDR2 is YYEEEE in the germline V gene. The CDR3: CASSSDYNEQFF. The CDR3 nucleotides read TGTGCCAGCAGCTCTGACTACAATGAGCAGTTCTTC.

This sequence joins TRBV7-3 and TRBJ2-3, with D tentatively TRBD1 or TRBD2 (6 bases each). Germline values: CDR1 SGHTA, CDR2 FQGTGA. The V end was cut by 5 bases, the J end by 4 bases, with 13 bases between. The CDR3 sequence is 14 residues long. The CDR3 DNA reads as TGTGCCAGCAGCCCCCGTGGGGGGCCAGATACGCAGTATTTT. Translating it yields CASSPRGGPDTQYF.

The chain carries TRBV2 and TRBJ1-5; 8 bases align to TRBD1. The germline CDR1 and CDR2 sequences are SNHLY and FYNNEI. V lost 1 base to trimming and J lost 4 bases; unmatched junction nucleotides: 3. CDR3 length: 15 residues. The CDR3: CASSEDWTGNQPQHF. CDR3 coding DNA: TGTGCCAGCAGTGAAGATTGGACAGGGAATCAGCCCCAGCATTTT.

CDR3 DNA: TGTGCCAGCAGCGAGCGGGGGGCCGAGGATACGCAGTATTTT. This codes for CASSERGAEDTQYF. The chain uses TRBV9 and TRBJ2-3, with 9 nucleotides matching TRBD2. With 3 bases clipped from V and 6 bases from J, the junction kept 5 bases outside the gene matches. The CDR3 consists of 14 residues. From germline, CDR1 is SGDLS and CDR2 YYNGEE.

V usage is TRBV9 and J usage is TRBJ2-7; 11 bases are a match to TRBD1. In germline, CDR1 is SGDLS, CDR2 YYNGEE. V dropped 4 bases and J dropped 0; count of bases not matched to a gene: 6. The CDR3 is 16 residues long. The CDR3 here is CASSPGTGGASYEQYF. CDR3 nucleotides: TGTGCCAGCAGCCCGGGGACAGGGGGGGCCTCCTACGAGCAGTACTTC.

The chain has TRBV12-5 and TRBJ2-7, with 15 bases aligning to TRBD2. The V and J ends lost 6 bases and 6 bases, in that order; junction bases with no gene match: 9. The CDR3 consists of 16 residues. The germline V gene encodes CDR1 LGHNT and CDR2 FRNRAP. CDR3 loop: CASGPPGLAGGSEQYF. The CDR3 nucleotides read TGTGCTAGTGGCCCACCGGGACTAGCGGGGGGATCCGAGCAGTACTTC.

The rearrangement uses TRBV7-9 and TRBJ1-6; the D is unclear. This CDR3 is built from 11 residues. Per germline, CDR1 SEHNR and CDR2 FQNEAQ (reference sequence). The V end lost 3 bases, the J end lost 14 bases, and 8 bases lay between the germline ends. CDR3 bases: TGTGCCAGCAGCTTTAAGGGTACCCTCCACTTT. Its translation is CASSFKGTLHF. The variable domain in full, with the rest retrieved from reference TRBV7-9 and TRBJ1-6, is DTGVSQNPRHKITKRGQNVTFRCDPISEHNRLYWYRQTLGQGPEFLTYFQNEAQLEKSRLLSDRFSAERPKGSFSTLEIQRTEQGDSAMYLCASSFKGTLHFGNGTRLTVT.

The CDR3: CATSDLTGARDTQYF. CDR3 nucleotides: TGTGCCACCAGTGACCTGACAGGGGCAAGGGATACGCAGTATTTT. This rearrangement joins TRBV24-1 to TRBJ2-3; TRBD1 agrees at 8 bases. Trimming cost V 4 bases and J 6 bases; bases outside gene matches: 8. The CDR3 has 15 residues. The germline CDR1 and CDR2 sequences are KGHDR and SFDVKD.

V gene TRBV7-9 combines with J gene TRBJ2-1; weak D call: TRBD2 (6 bases). The CDR3 is 14 amino acids. Trimming cost V 7 bases and J 3 bases, with 13 bases left between them. Germline lookup yields CDR1 SEHNR and CDR2 FQNEAQ (reference sequence). Here the CDR3 DNA reads TGTGCCAGCACCGGACTACTAGACTACAATGAGCAGTTCTTC. Translated: CASTGLLDYNEQFF.

The chain joins TRBV28 to TRBJ2-6; either TRBD1 or TRBD2 may supply D (5 bases each). The CDR3 has 18 residues. V dropped 8 bases and J dropped 0 bases, with 20 bases sitting between them. Per germline, CDR1 MDHEN and CDR2 SYDVKM. This chain's CDR3 is CASRRTGPLDSGANVLTF. The CDR3 region has the DNA TGTGCCAGCCGCCGAACGGGGCCACTAGACTCTGGGGCCAACGTCCTGACTTTC.

This chain links TRBV5-1 with TRBJ2-4; 8 positions match TRBD1. The CDR3 totals 17 residues. The germline gives CDR1 SGHRS, CDR2 YFSETQ. With V trimmed by 5 bases and J by 0 bases, 10 bases remained unmatched. The CDR3 region is CASRRDRPLLAKNIQYF. The CDR3 DNA sequence: TGCGCCAGCAGGCGGGACAGGCCTCTCCTAGCCAAAAACATTCAGTACTTC.

V gene TRBV11-2 combines with J gene TRBJ2-1; D assignment may be TRBD1 or TRBD2 (5 bases each). Trimming pared 0 bases from V and 5 bases from J, leaving 20 bases between. Germline CDR1 is SGHAT and CDR2 is FQNNGV. The CDR3 is 18 amino acids. The CDR3 sequence is CASSLDYPGRVLDNEQFF. The CDR3 DNA follows: TGTGCCAGCAGCTTAGATTATCCAGGGAGAGTACTAGACAATGAGCAGTTCTTC.

The rearrangement joins TRBV27 to TRBJ1-5; D not resolved. This CDR3 has 15 amino acids. Germline V CDR1 and CDR2: MNHEY, SMNVEV (reference sequence). Deletions cut 3 bases from V and 4 bases from J, with 13 bases between. The CDR3 sequence is CASSLWATPNQPQHF. CDR3 in DNA: TGTGCCAGCAGTTTGTGGGCCACCCCGAATCAGCCCCAGCATTTT.

J is TRBJ1-3 and V is TRBV11-2; D gene unclear. This CDR3 contains 13 residues. V shed 6 bases and J shed 6 bases, with 12 bases lying between them. Germline V CDR1 and CDR2: SGHAT, FQNNGV. The CDR3 DNA reads TGTGCCAGCAGTCTGTGGGGTGAAAACACCATATATTTT. Translating gives CASSLWGENTIYF.

The genes are TRBV29-1 and TRBJ1-5; maybe TRBD1 (5 bases). Germline V gene lookup returns CDR1 SQVTM and CDR2 ANQGSEA. The length of the CDR3 is 11 residues. V was clipped by 3 bases and J by 12 bases, with 12 bases between them. The CDR3: CSVEMGGVQHF. The DNA for the CDR3 is TGCAGCGTTGAGATGGGGGGGGTCCAGCATTTT.

The chain recombines TRBV2 with TRBJ2-5; the D gene is possibly TRBD1 (6 bases). Germline CDR1 reads SNHLY; CDR2 reads FYNNEI. Trimming left V 9 bases short and J 5 bases short, with 16 bases between. The CDR3 is 13 residues long. The CDR3: CARERRGVETQYF. DNA of the CDR3: TGTGCCAGGGAACGCAGGGGCGTCGAGACCCAGTACTTC.

V gene TRBV7-9 combines with J gene TRBJ1-1; D is unclear. The V end was cut by 5 bases, the J end by 6 bases, with 10 bases between. This CDR3 spans 12 amino acids. Germline V lookup: CDR1 SEHNR, CDR2 FQNEAQ (reference sequence). The DNA of the CDR3 is TGTGCCAGCAGCGCCCTTAGCCCTGAAGCTTTCTTT. Protein: CASSALSPEAFF.

This chain joins TRBV25-1 and TRBJ2-7; 7 nucleotides align to TRBD1. The CDR3 runs to 17 residues. The ends lost 4 bases at V and 7 bases at J; junction bases unmatched: 19. CDR1 and CDR2 from the germline V gene are MGHDK and SYGVNS. For the CDR3, the DNA is TGTGCCAGCAGTGGAAAAGCCACCACGACAGGGTCGGGAGAGCAGTACTTC. Protein product: CASSGKATTTGSGEQYF.

The rearrangement uses TRBV30 and TRBJ2-7, with a weak D call TRBD1 (5 bases). The V and J ends lost 0 bases and 1 base respectively, with 10 bases between them. The CDR3 consists of 14 residues. CDR1 is GTSNPN and CDR2 is SVGIG in the germline V gene (reference sequence). CDR3 coding DNA: TGTGCCTGGAGTGTAATCACAGGTTCCTACGAGCAGTACTTC. It encodes CAWSVITGSYEQYF.

The chain uses TRBV20-1 and TRBJ1-5; 7 bases fit TRBD1. CDR1 is DFQATT and CDR2 is SNEGSKA in the germline V gene (reference sequence). CDR3 length: 13 residues. V was pared by 3 bases and J by 7 bases, with 6 bases of the junction left unmatched. The CDR3 reads CSASDREGQPQHF. CDR3 sequence (DNA): TGCAGTGCTAGTGACAGGGAGGGCCAGCCCCAGCATTTT.

The chain links TRBV2 to TRBJ1-2, with D unclear. CDR1 SNHLY and CDR2 FYNNEI come from the germline V gene. This CDR3 contains 14 residues. The ends were cut back, 7 bases at V and 0 bases at J, with 12 bases in the middle. The CDR3 here is CASKGGNPNYGYTF. The CDR3 bases are TGTGCCAGCAAGGGCGGGAACCCTAACTATGGCTACACCTTC.

This chain uses TRBV5-6 with TRBJ2-7; D is possibly TRBD1 (5 bases). Trimming shortened V by 1 base and J by 6 bases, and 14 bases separated the two germline ends. There are 14 residues in the CDR3. The germline gives CDR1 SGHDT, CDR2 YYEEEE. The CDR3 region is CASSLWAGSSEQYF. In nucleotides, the CDR3 is TGTGCCAGCAGCTTGTGGGCAGGGTCCAGCGAGCAGTACTTC. Based on the CDR3 plus reference TRBV5-6 and TRBJ2-7, the full variable domain is DAGVTQSPTHLIKTRGQQVTLRCSPKSGHDTVSWYQQALGQGPQFIFQYYEEEERQRGNFPDRFSGHQFPNYSSELNVNALLLGDSALYLCASSLWAGSSEQYFGPGTRLTVT.

The chain has TRBV7-9 and TRBJ2-1; a weak D match, TRBD1 (6 bases). The CDR3 runs to 16 residues. CDR1 is SEHNR, CDR2 FQNEAQ, per germline (reference sequence). The ends were cut back, 0 bases at V and 12 bases at J, with 21 bases in the middle. Here the CDR3 DNA reads TGTGCCAGCAGCTTAGCGAACGAAGGGGGAATTAGGAGGCAGTTCTTC. Residues: CASSLANEGGIRRQFF.

The chain joins TRBV7-9 to TRBJ2-1; D is unclear. V was shortened by 2 bases and J by 9 bases, with 14 bases between the two germline ends. The CDR3 is 14 amino acids. Germline CDR1 and CDR2: SEHNR and FQNEAQ (reference sequence). Here the CDR3 reads CASSLLSIGTEQFF. CDR3 DNA sequence: TGTGCCAGCAGCTTATTGTCCATTGGCACTGAGCAGTTCTTC.

Here the CDR3 reads CASRTGGHEQYF. CDR3 coding DNA: TGTGCCAGCCGGACAGGGGGCCACGAGCAGTACTTC. The rearrangement joins TRBV6-2 or TRBV6-3 to TRBJ2-7; 11 bases are shared with TRBD1. Germline assignment: CDR1 MNHEY and CDR2 SVGEGT. CDR3 length: 12 residues. J was trimmed by 5 bases and V by 8 bases; bases with no gene match: 2.

This chain uses TRBV4-2 with TRBJ1-6; no clear D. CDR1 LGHNA and CDR2 YNFKEQ come from the germline V gene. The length of the CDR3 is 16 residues. The V gene lost 0 bases and the J gene lost 7 bases, with 13 bases spanning the gap. In DNA, the CDR3 is TGTGCCAGCAGCCAAGATCTCGGACGGGAAAATTCACCCCTCCACTTT. Protein product: CASSQDLGRENSPLHF.

The V gene is TRBV28, the J gene TRBJ2-7, with TRBD1 matching over 8 bases. J lost 3 bases, V lost 5 bases, and 12 bases had no gene match. The CDR3 has 16 residues. Germline CDR1 and CDR2: MDHEN and SYDVKM. This CDR3 reads CASSPLTGTGVYEQYF. CDR3 sequence (DNA): TGTGCCAGCAGTCCACTGACCGGGACAGGCGTCTACGAGCAGTACTTC.

The chain has TRBV7-8 and TRBJ2-2, with D perhaps TRBD1 (5 bases). The length of the CDR3 is 17 residues. CDR1 is SGHVS and CDR2 is FQNEAQ in the germline V gene. V lost 5 bases, J lost 3 bases, and 19 bases lay in between. CDR3 protein: CASSPRIRGVDTGELFF. The CDR3 DNA is TGTGCCAGCAGCCCACGAATTAGGGGTGTGGACACCGGGGAGCTGTTTTTT.